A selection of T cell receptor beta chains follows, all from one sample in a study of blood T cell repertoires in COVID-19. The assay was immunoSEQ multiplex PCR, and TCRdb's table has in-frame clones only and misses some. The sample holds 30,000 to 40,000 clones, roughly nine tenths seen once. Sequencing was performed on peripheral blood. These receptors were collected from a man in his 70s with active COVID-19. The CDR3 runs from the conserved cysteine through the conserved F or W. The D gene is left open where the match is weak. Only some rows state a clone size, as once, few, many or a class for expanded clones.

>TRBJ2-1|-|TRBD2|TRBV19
CASHRSGTYNEQFF
TGTGCCAGCCATAGGAGCGGGACTTACAATGAGCAGTTCTTC
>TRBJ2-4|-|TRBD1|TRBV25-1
CASSGQGGSYGIQYF
TGTGCCAGCAGTGGACAGGGTGGCTCGTATGGCATTCAGTACTTC
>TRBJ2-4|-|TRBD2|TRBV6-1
CASSDGGRRNIQYF
TGTGCCAGCAGTGATGGCGGGAGAAGGAACATTCAGTACTTC
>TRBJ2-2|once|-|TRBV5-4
CASSLGSGNTGELFF
TGTGCCAGCAGCTTGGGGAGCGGGAACACCGGGGAGCTGTTTTTT
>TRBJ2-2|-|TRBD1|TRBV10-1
CASSEGTGGTVGELFF
TGCGCCAGCAGTGAGGGGACAGGGGGCACGGTCGGGGAGCTGTTTTTT
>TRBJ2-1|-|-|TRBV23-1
CASSQHPGDYNEQFF
TGCGCCAGCAGTCAACACCCGGGGGACTACAATGAGCAGTTCTTC
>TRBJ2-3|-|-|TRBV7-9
CASSPPSSGRTDTQYF
TGTGCCAGCAGCCCCCCATCGAGCGGACGCACAGATACGCAGTATTTT
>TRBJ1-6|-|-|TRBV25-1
CASSLQNNSPLHF
TGTGCCAGCAGTCTACAGAATAATTCACCCCTCCACTTT
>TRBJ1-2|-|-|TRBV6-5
CASRPAGDGYTF
TGTGCCAGCAGACCCGCCGGGGATGGCTACACCTTC
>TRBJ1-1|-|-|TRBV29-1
CSPVFGTEAFF
TGCAGCCCCGTATTCGGCACTGAAGCTTTCTTT
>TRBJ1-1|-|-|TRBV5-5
CASRRQETMNTEAFF
TGTGCCAGCAGGCGACAGGAGACCATGAACACTGAAGCTTTCTTT
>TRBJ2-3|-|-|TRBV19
CASSMASGRTDTQYF
TGTGCCAGTAGTATGGCAAGTGGGAGAACAGATACGCAGTATTTT
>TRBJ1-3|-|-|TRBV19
CASSTGGGNTIYF
TGTGCCAGTAGTACAGGAGGTGGAAACACCATATATTTT
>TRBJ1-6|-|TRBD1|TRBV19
CASSIMGQGPNSPLHF
TGTGCCAGTAGTATAATGGGACAGGGTCCAAATTCACCCCTCCACTTT
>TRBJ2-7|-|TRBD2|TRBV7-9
CASSSEGRVQYF
TGTGCCAGCAGCTCTGAAGGGAGGGTTCAGTACTTC